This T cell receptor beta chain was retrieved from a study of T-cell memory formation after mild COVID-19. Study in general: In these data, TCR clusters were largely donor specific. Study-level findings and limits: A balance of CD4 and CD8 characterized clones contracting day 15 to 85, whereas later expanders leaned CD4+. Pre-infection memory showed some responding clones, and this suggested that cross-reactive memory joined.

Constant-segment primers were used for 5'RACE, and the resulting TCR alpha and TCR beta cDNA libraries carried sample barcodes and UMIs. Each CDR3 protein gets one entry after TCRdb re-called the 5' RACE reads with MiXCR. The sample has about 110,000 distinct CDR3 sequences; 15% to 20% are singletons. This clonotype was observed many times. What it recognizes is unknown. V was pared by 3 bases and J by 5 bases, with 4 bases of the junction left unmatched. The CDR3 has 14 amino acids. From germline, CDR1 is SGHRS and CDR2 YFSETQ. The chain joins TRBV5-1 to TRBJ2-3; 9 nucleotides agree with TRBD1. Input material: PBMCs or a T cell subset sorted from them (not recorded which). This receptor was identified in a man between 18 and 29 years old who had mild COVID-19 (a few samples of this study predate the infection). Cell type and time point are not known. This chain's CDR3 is CASSYDRGLDTQYF. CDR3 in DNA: TGCGCCAGCAGCTACGACAGGGGGTTAGATACGCAGTATTTT.